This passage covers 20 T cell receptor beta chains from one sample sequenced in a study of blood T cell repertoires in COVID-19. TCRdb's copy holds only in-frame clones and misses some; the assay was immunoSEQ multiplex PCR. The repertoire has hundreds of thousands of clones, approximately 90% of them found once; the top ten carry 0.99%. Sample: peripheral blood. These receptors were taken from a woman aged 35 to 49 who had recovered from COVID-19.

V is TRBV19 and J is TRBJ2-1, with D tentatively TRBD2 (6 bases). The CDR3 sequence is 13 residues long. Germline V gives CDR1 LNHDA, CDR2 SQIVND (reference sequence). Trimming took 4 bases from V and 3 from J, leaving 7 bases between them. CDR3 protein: CASSRGVYNEQFF. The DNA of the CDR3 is TGTGCCAGTAGTAGGGGGGTCTACAATGAGCAGTTCTTC.

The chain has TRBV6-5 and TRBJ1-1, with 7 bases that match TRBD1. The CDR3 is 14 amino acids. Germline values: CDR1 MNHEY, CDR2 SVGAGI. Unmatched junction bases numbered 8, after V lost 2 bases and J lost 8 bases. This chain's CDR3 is CASSYPGQVIEAFF. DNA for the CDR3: TGTGCCAGCAGTTACCCCGGACAGGTTATAGAAGCTTTCTTT.

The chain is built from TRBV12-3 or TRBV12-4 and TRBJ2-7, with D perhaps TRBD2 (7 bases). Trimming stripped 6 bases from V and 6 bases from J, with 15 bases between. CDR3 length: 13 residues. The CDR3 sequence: CASSLRGGGEQYF. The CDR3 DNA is TGTGCCAGCAGCCTTAGGGGGGGCGGCGAGCAGTACTTC.

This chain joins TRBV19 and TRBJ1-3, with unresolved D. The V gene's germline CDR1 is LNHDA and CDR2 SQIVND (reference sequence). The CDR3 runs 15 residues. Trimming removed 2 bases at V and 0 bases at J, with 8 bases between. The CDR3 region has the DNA TGTGCCAGTAGTATATGGCAGGCCTCTGGAAACACCATATATTTT. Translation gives CASSIWQASGNTIYF.

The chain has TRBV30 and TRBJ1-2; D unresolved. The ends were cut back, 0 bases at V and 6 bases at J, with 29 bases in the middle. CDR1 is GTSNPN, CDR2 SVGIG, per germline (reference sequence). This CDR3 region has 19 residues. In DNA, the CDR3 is TGTGCCTGGAGTGTACGCCGGAGGCGAGGCTCCCTCGATCCCGATGGCTACACCTTC. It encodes CAWSVRRRRGSLDPDGYTF.

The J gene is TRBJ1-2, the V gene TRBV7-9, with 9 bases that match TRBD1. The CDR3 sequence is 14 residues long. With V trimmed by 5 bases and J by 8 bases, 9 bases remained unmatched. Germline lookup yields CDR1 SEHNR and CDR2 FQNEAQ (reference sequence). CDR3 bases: TGTGCCAGCAGCCTGGGACAGGGATTGGGCGGCTACACCTTC. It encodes CASSLGQGLGGYTF.

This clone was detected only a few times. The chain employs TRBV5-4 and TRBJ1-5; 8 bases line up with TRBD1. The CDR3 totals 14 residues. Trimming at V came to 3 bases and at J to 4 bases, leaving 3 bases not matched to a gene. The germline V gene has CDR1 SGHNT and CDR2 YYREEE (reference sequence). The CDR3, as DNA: TGTGCCAGCAGCTCGGACAGGGAGAATCAGCCCCAGCATTTT. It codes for CASSSDRENQPQHF.

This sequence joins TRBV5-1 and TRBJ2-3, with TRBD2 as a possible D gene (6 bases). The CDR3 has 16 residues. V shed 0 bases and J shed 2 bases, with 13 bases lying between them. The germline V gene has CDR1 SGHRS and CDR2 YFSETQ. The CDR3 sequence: CASSLGLATYTDTQYF. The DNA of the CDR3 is TGCGCCAGCAGCTTGGGGCTAGCGACATACACAGATACGCAGTATTTT.

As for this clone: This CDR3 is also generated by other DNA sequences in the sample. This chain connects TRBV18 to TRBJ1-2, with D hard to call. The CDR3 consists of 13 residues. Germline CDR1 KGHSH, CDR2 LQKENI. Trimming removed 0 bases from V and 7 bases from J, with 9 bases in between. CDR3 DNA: TGTGCCAGCTCACCACCAGGGAGCGGTGGCTACACCTTC. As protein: CASSPPGSGGYTF.

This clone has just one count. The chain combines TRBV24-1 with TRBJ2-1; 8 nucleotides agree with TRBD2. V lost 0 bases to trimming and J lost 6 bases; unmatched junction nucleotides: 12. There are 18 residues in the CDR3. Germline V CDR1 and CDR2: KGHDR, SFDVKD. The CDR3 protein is CATSDLYLLAGQGNEQFF. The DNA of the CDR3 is TGTGCCACCAGTGATTTGTACCTTCTAGCGGGCCAGGGCAATGAGCAGTTCTTC.

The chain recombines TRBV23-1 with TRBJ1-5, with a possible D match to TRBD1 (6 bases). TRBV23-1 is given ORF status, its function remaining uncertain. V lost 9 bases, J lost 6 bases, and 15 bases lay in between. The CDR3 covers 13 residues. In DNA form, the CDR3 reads TGCGCCAGGAACAGGGAGGGGGGTCAGCCCCAGCATTTT. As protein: CARNREGGQPQHF.

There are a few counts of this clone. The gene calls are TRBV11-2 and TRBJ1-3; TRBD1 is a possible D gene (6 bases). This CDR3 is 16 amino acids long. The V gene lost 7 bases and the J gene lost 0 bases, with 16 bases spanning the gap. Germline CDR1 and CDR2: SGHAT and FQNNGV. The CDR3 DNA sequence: TGTGCCAGCACCCAACCCGGACAGTCCTCTGGAAACACCATATATTTT. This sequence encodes CASTQPGQSSGNTIYF.

CDR3 nucleotides: TGTGCCAGCAGCTTCCGGGCGGCAGGGGCCTCAGATACGCAGTATTTT. It translates to CASSFRAAGASDTQYF. This chain uses TRBV11-3 with TRBJ2-3; a possible D gene is TRBD1 (6 bases). The CDR3 has 16 residues. The germline V gene encodes CDR1 SGHNT and CDR2 YENEEA. Trimming left V 3 bases short and J 4 bases short, with 17 bases between. The complete variable domain, with remaining parts taken from reference TRBV11-3 and TRBJ2-3, reads EAGVVQSPRYKIIEKKQPVAFWCNPISGHNTLYWYLQNLGQGPELLIRYENEEAVDDSQLPKDRFSAERLKGVDSTLKIQPAELGDSAVYLCASSFRAAGASDTQYFGPGTRLTVL.

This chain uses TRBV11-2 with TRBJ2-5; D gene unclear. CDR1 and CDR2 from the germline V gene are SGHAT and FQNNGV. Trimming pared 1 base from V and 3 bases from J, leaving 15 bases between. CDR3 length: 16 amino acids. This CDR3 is CASSLAGGPAKETQYF. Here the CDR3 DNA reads TGTGCCAGCAGCTTAGCTGGTGGGCCGGCCAAAGAGACCCAGTACTTC.

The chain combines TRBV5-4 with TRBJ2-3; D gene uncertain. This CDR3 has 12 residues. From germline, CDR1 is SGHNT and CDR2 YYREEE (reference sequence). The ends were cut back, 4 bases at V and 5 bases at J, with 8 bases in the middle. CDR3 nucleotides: TGTGCCAGCAGCGCCACAGTAGATACGCAGTATTTT. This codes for CASSATVDTQYF.

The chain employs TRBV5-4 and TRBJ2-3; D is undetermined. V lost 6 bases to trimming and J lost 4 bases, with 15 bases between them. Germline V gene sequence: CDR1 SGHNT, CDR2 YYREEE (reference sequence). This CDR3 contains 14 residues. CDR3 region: CASNPASGSDTQYF. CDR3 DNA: TGTGCCAGCAACCCAGCGTCCGGATCAGATACGCAGTATTTT. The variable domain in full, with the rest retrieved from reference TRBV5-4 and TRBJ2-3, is ETGVTQSPTHLIKTRGQQVTLRCSSQSGHNTVSWYQQALGQGPQFIFQYYREEENGRGNFPPRFSGLQFPNYSSELNVNALELDDSALYLCASNPASGSDTQYFGPGTRLTVL.

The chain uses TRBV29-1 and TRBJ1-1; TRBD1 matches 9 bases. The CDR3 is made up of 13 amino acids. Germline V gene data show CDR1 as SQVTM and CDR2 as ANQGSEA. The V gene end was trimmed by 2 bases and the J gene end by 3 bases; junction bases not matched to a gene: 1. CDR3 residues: CSVERTGDTEAFF. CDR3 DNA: TGCAGCGTTGAACGGACAGGGGACACTGAAGCTTTCTTT. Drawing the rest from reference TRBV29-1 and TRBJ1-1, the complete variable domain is SAVISQKPSRDICQRGTSLTIQCQVDSQVTMMFWYRQQPGQSLTLIATANQGSEATYESGFVIDKFPISRPNLTFSTLTVSNMSPEDSSIYLCSVERTGDTEAFFGQGTRLTVV.

The CDR3 loop is CASSMYRTGWNYGYTF. CDR3 nucleotide sequence: TGTGCCAGTAGTATGTATCGCACAGGGTGGAACTATGGCTACACCTTC. V and J are TRBV19 and TRBJ1-2, with D possibly TRBD1 on 6 matching bases. Trimming took off 3 bases at V and 2 bases at J, with 16 bases between the two ends. The CDR3 runs 16 residues. The germline V gene encodes CDR1 LNHDA and CDR2 SQIVND (reference sequence).

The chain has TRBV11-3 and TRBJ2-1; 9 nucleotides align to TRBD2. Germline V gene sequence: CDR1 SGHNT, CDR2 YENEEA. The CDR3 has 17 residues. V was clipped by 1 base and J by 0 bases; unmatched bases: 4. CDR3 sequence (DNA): TGTGCCAGCAGCTTAGCCCTTAGCGGGAGCTCCTACAATGAGCAGTTCTTC. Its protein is CASSLALSGSSYNEQFF.

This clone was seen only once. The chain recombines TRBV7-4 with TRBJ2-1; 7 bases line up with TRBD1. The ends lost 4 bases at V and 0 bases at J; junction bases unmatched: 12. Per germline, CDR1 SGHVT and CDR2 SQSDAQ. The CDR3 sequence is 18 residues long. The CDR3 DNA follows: TGTGCCAGCAGCTACCCCTCGGGACAGATTAGCTCCTACAATGAGCAGTTCTTC. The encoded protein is CASSYPSGQISSYNEQFF.